The rows below give T cell receptor beta chains drawn from one sample of a study of T cell responses to AZD1222 COVID-19 vaccine. Only in-frame clones appear in the TCRdb table, and some are missing; sequencing was by immunoSEQ multiplex PCR. Among some 200,000 clones listed, under 95% were seen once. The sample in question was peripheral blood, obtained on day 0 of AZD1222 vaccination. Source of these receptors: an adult in good health. Both conserved end residues are part of each CDR3. The order of the fields is D gene, V gene, J gene, CDR3 DNA, CDR3 protein. D genes are given only for firm matches.

NA	TRBV6-1	TRBJ2-7	TGTGCCAGCAGTGAGCACAGTTCCTACGAGCAGTACTTC	CASSEHSSYEQYF
NA	TRBV5-1	TRBJ2-7	TGCGCCAGCAGCAGTCAAGACAAGTTCTCCTACGAGCAGTACTTC	CASSSQDKFSYEQYF
NA	TRBV6-5	TRBJ2-7	TGTGCCAGCAGTTACTCGACCTCGGGGGCCTACGAGCAGTACTTC	CASSYSTSGAYEQYF
TRBD1	TRBV19	TRBJ2-2	TGTGCCAGTAGAGAGACAGGGTTCGGCGGGGAGCTGTTTTTT	CASRETGFGGELFF
TRBD1	TRBV18	TRBJ2-1	TGTGCCAGCTCTCCGGGACAGGGGGCGAACAATGAGCAGTTCTTC	CASSPGQGANNEQFF
TRBD2	TRBV6-1	TRBJ2-1	TGTGCCAGCAGTGACCGGGAGGGGGTTGAGCAGTTCTTC	CASSDREGVEQFF
NA	TRBV4-1	TRBJ2-3	TGCGCCAGCAGCCAAGGGACAACTAGCTGGGGCACAGATACGCAGTATTTT	CASSQGTTSWGTDTQYF
TRBD2	TRBV3-1/TRBV3-2	TRBJ2-7	TGTGCCAGCAGCCAAGGGTTTTGGCGGGGGGGCGAGCAGTACTTC	CASSQGFWRGGEQYF
NA	TRBV7-3	TRBJ2-2	TGTGCCAGCAGCCCCAACACCGGGGAGCTGTTTTTT	CASSPNTGELFF
NA	TRBV5-4	TRBJ1-3	TGTGCCAGCAGCCCCAGTCTCAACTCTGGAAACACCATATATTTT	CASSPSLNSGNTIYF
NA	TRBV6-5	TRBJ2-1	TGTGCCAGCATGCGTAGCTCCTACAATGAGCAGTTCTTC	CASMRSSYNEQFF
NA	TRBV6-4	TRBJ2-1	TGTGCCAGCAGTGGACAGAAAAAAGCCCCCCTCGATGAGCAGTTCTTC	CASSGQKKAPLDEQFF
NA	TRBV10-3	TRBJ1-2	TGTGCCATCAAGGGGACTGGTTCGGACTATGGCTACACCTTC	CAIKGTGSDYGYTF
TRBD1	TRBV5-4	TRBJ2-7	TGTGCCAGCAGCCTGGACAGGTACGAGCAGTACTTC	CASSLDRYEQYF
TRBD2	TRBV11-2	TRBJ2-2	TGTGCCAGCAGCTACTCCCCGGGACTAGCGACCGGGGAGCTGTTTTTT	CASSYSPGLATGELFF
TRBD1	TRBV7-9	TRBJ2-1	TGTGCCAGCAGCTCCCAGGGACAGGGGGTTTCCTACAATGAGCAGTTCTTC	CASSSQGQGVSYNEQFF
NA	TRBV5-6	TRBJ1-5	TGTGCCAGCAGCTTTGGTCCAGAAGAGAATCAGCCCCAGCATTTT	CASSFGPEENQPQHF
NA	TRBV7-9	TRBJ1-1	TGTGCCAGCAGCTTCGTCGAAGCTTTCTTT	CASSFVEAFF
NA	TRBV2	TRBJ1-2	TGTGCCAGCAGTGGACAGGTCGGTGGCTACACCTTC	CASSGQVGGYTF
NA	TRBV12-3/TRBV12-4	TRBJ2-2	TGTGCCAGCAGGCTACAGAACACCGGGGAGCTGTTTTTT	CASRLQNTGELFF
NA	TRBV18	TRBJ1-5	TGTGCCAGCAGTAAGGACAGCCAGCCCCAGCATTTT	CASSKDSQPQHF
TRBD2	TRBV14	TRBJ2-1	TGTGCCAGCAGCCTCGGACTAGCGGGAGGCATATCTTTTGATGAGCAGTTCTTC	CASSLGLAGGISFDEQFF